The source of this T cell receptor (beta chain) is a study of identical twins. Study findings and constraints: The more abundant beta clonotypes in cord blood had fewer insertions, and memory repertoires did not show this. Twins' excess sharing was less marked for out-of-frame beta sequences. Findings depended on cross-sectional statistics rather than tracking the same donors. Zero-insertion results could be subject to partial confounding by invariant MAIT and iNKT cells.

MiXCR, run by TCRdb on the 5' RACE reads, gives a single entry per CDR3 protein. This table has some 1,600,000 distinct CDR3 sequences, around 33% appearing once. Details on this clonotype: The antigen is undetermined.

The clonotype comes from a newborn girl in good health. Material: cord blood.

CDR3 loop: CSVEEWTVRGEKLFF. The CDR3 bases are TGCAGCGTTGAAGAATGGACAGTAAGAGGTGAAAAACTGTTTTTT. V is TRBV29-1 and J is TRBJ1-4; D is possibly TRBD1 (6 bases). The ends were cut back, 0 bases at V and 7 bases at J, with 15 bases in the middle. Looked up from germline, CDR1 is SQVTM and CDR2 is ANQGSEA. This CDR3 is built from 15 residues.